Below are 22 T cell receptor beta chains sequenced from a single sample in a study of beta chain features in type 1 diabetes. Study-level points and caveats: The study found moderately but significantly shorter TCRB CDR3s in all four CD4+ subsets of Type 1 diabetes patients.

Expressed TCRB transcripts were sequenced, since all the RNA that had been isolated was reverse transcribed. The table came from immunoSEQ multiplex PCR; TCRdb's copy has only in-frame clones and leaves some out. The sample lists a few hundred thousand clones; roughly an eighth were seen once. The antigens these receptors bind are not known. The specimen sequenced was naive CD4+ T cells from blood. The source is a man younger than 45 with type 1 diabetes.

This clone was found a few times. The chain has TRBV18 and TRBJ1-2, with 11 nucleotides matching TRBD1. Germline V gene sequence: CDR1 KGHSH, CDR2 LQKENI. The CDR3 loop spans 16 amino acids. Unmatched junction bases numbered 8, after V lost 6 bases and J lost 2 bases. This chain's CDR3 is CASSWTGGGSNYGYTF. DNA of the CDR3: TGTGCCAGCTCCTGGACAGGGGGCGGAAGCAACTATGGCTACACCTTC.

This clone was counted only a few times. CDR3 loop: CASSLMGSSWAFF. The CDR3 coding sequence is TGTGCCAGCAGCTTAATGGGCAGTTCGTGGGCTTTCTTT. The genes are TRBV7-2 and TRBJ1-1; D unclear. Trimming shortened V by 2 bases and J by 11 bases, and 15 bases separated the two germline ends. Germline lookup yields CDR1 SGHTA and CDR2 FQGNSA. CDR3 size: 13 residues.

The chain carries TRBV5-1 and TRBJ1-4, with 9 bases identical to TRBD1. The CDR3 spans 15 residues. With V trimmed by 4 bases and J by 7 bases, 8 bases remained unmatched. Germline loops: CDR1 SGHRS, CDR2 YFSETQ. DNA for the CDR3: TGCGCCAGCAGCCGACAGGGGGACCGGGGTGAAAAACTGTTTTTT. Translation: CASSRQGDRGEKLFF. Supplemented by reference TRBV5-1 and TRBJ1-4, the full variable domain reads KAGVTQTPRYLIKTRGQQVTLSCSPISGHRSVSWYQQTPGQGLQFLFEYFSETQRNKGNFPGRFSGRQFSNSRSEMNVSTLELGDSALYLCASSRQGDRGEKLFFGSGTQLSVL.

V and J are TRBV5-4 and TRBJ2-7; possible D gene TRBD1, 5 bases. V dropped 0 bases and J dropped 1 base, with 8 bases sitting between them. Per germline, CDR1 SGHNT and CDR2 YYREEE (reference sequence). This CDR3 comprises 14 residues. The CDR3 nucleotides read TGTGCCAGCAGCTTGGACCAGGGATCCTACGAGCAGTACTTC. Its translation is CASSLDQGSYEQYF.

This clone was counted only a few times. The rearrangement uses TRBV7-8 and TRBJ2-7, with TRBD2 identical over 8 bases. V lost 1 base and J lost 2; bases outside the gene matches: 4. Germline V gene sequence: CDR1 SGHVS, CDR2 FQNEAQ. The CDR3 loop spans 15 amino acids. For the CDR3, the DNA is TGTGCCAGCAGCTTAGAGCTAGCGGGTACCTACGAGCAGTACTTC. This translates into CASSLELAGTYEQYF. Using reference TRBV7-8 and TRBJ2-7 for the parts outside the CDR3, the full variable domain is GAGVSQSPRYKVAKRGQDVALRCDPISGHVSLFWYQQALGQGPEFLTYFQNEAQLDKSGLPSDRFFAERPEGSVSTLKIQRTQQEDSAVYLCASSLELAGTYEQYFGPGTRLTVT.

A remark on this clone: Additional DNA sequences in this sample encode the identical CDR3. V usage is TRBV7-9 and J usage is TRBJ2-3; 16 bases match TRBD2. The germline V gene encodes CDR1 SEHNR and CDR2 FQNEAQ (reference sequence). This CDR3 spans 17 amino acids. V was pared by 6 bases and J by 4 bases, with 7 bases of the junction left unmatched. The CDR3 spells CASSPGTSGRAADTQYF. The CDR3 DNA follows: TGTGCCAGCAGTCCCGGGACTAGCGGGAGGGCCGCAGATACGCAGTATTTT.

The V and J genes are TRBV27 and TRBJ2-2; D perhaps matches TRBD1 (5 bases). Germline values: CDR1 MNHEY, CDR2 SMNVEV (reference sequence). This CDR3 comprises 13 residues. V lost 4 bases to trimming and J lost 6 bases, with 9 bases between them. The CDR3 loop reads CASSSQGPGELFF. The CDR3 coding sequence is TGTGCCAGCAGTTCGCAGGGTCCCGGGGAGCTGTTTTTT.

CDR3 DNA sequence: TGTGCCAGCAGCACACTAACAGGCCGGTCGGATGAAAAACTGTTTTTT. This sequence encodes CASSTLTGRSDEKLFF. The chain employs TRBV7-9 and TRBJ1-4; D may be TRBD1 (5 bases). The germline gives CDR1 SEHNR, CDR2 FQNEAQ (reference sequence). The V gene lost 5 bases and the J gene lost 6 bases, with 19 bases spanning the gap. The CDR3 spans 16 residues.

This clone was observed a few times. The chain is built from TRBV29-1 and TRBJ2-1; possibly TRBD1 for D (5 bases). The CDR3 is 14 residues long. V was pared by 5 bases and J by 4 bases, with 15 bases between. Germline lookup yields CDR1 SQVTM and CDR2 ANQGSEA. DNA for the CDR3: TGCAGCGTTTTACAGGTGATTCTTTACAATGAGCAGTTCTTC. As protein: CSVLQVILYNEQFF.

This clone was seen a few times. The gene calls are TRBV29-1 and TRBJ2-4, with 9 bases lining up with TRBD1. The V and J ends lost 6 bases and 3 bases, in that order; junction bases with no gene match: 6. CDR3 size: 14 residues. CDR1 is SQVTM and CDR2 is ANQGSEA in the germline V gene. CDR3 region: CSVRQGVDKNIQYF. In DNA form, the CDR3 reads TGCAGCGTAAGACAGGGGGTGGACAAAAACATTCAGTACTTC.

This clone has just a few counts. V usage is TRBV5-1 and J usage is TRBJ1-1; D gene uncertain. The germline V and J ends were trimmed by 4 bases and 7 bases, with 14 bases remaining between them. CDR3 size: 13 residues. CDR1 is SGHRS, CDR2 YFSETQ, per germline. CDR3: CASSINERIEAFF. As DNA, the CDR3 is TGCGCCAGCAGCATAAATGAGAGGATTGAAGCTTTCTTT.

This chain links TRBV4-3 with TRBJ2-3; TRBD2 matches 15 bases. The length of the CDR3 is 16 residues. Per germline, CDR1 LGHNA and CDR2 YSLEER. Trimming removed 6 bases from V and 3 bases from J; junction bases left unmatched: 4. CDR3 nucleotides: TGCGCCAGCAGACTAGGACTAGCGGGGGGGACAGATACGCAGTATTTT. It translates to CASRLGLAGGTDTQYF.

This clone was seen more than once but under ten times. The V gene is TRBV18, the J gene TRBJ2-7; 9 positions agree with TRBD1. Unmatched junction bases numbered 11, after V lost 6 bases and J lost 5 bases. This CDR3 is 15 amino acids long. From germline, CDR1 is KGHSH and CDR2 LQKENI. The CDR3 spells CASSLTGTGSHEQYF. The CDR3 DNA reads TGTGCCAGCTCGCTAACCGGGACAGGGTCCCACGAGCAGTACTTC.

The chain employs TRBV6-1 and TRBJ2-1; 7 nucleotides agree with TRBD1. CDR1 and CDR2 (germline): MNHNS, SASEGT. Trimming removed 10 bases from V and 4 bases from J; junction bases left unmatched: 13. The CDR3 is 15 residues long. In DNA form, the CDR3 reads TGTGCCACTCGAAGCGTCGGGACAGCTTACAATGAGCAGTTCTTC. Protein product: CATRSVGTAYNEQFF.

This clone occurred a few times. This CDR3 reads CASRREVNTEAFF. The CDR3 DNA is TGTGCCAGCAGGAGGGAGGTCAACACTGAAGCTTTCTTT. This sequence joins TRBV6-4 and TRBJ1-1; no clear D. Germline V gene lookup returns CDR1 MRHNA and CDR2 SNTAGT. Trimming removed 6 bases from V and 2 bases from J, with 10 bases in between. The length of the CDR3 is 13 residues.

This chain joins TRBV7-2 and TRBJ1-1; D is unresolved. CDR3 size: 14 residues. Looked up from germline, CDR1 is SGHTA and CDR2 is FQGNSA. Trimming took 2 bases from V and 11 from J, leaving 18 bases between them. The chain's CDR3 is CASSLKVQATRAFF. CDR3 coding DNA: TGTGCCAGCAGCTTAAAGGTCCAAGCGACTCGTGCTTTCTTT.

The gene calls are TRBV6-5 and TRBJ2-3; D is possibly TRBD1 (6 bases). Trimming pared 2 bases from V and 2 bases from J, leaving 11 bases between. This CDR3 has 15 amino acids. CDR1 is MNHEY and CDR2 is SVGAGI in the germline V gene. CDR3 region: CASSYRDTYTDTQYF. DNA for the CDR3: TGTGCCAGCAGTTACCGGGACACCTACACAGATACGCAGTATTTT.

The sample holds a few counts of this clone. V is TRBV2 and J is TRBJ2-3; 10 positions agree with TRBD1. J was trimmed by 4 bases and V by 5 bases; bases with no gene match: 9. The V gene's germline CDR1 is SNHLY and CDR2 FYNNEI. There are 16 residues in the CDR3. CDR3 protein: CASSSFGQGVSDTQYF. In nucleotides, the CDR3 is TGTGCCAGCAGTTCATTCGGACAGGGGGTGTCAGATACGCAGTATTTT. Full variable domain (remainder filled in from reference TRBV2 and TRBJ2-3): EPEVTQTPSHQVTQMGQEVILRCVPISNHLYFYWYRQILGQKVEFLVSFYNNEISEKSEIFDDQFSVERPDGSNFTLKIRSTKLEDSAMYFCASSSFGQGVSDTQYFGPGTRLTVL.

This clone has just a few counts. V and J are TRBV27 and TRBJ2-3; D is ambiguous. The CDR3 totals 13 residues. CDR1 is MNHEY, CDR2 SMNVEV, per germline (reference sequence). The V gene lost 3 bases and the J gene lost 2 bases, with 6 bases spanning the gap. CDR3 amino acids: CASSFRYTDTQYF. CDR3 bases: TGTGCCAGCAGTTTCCGCTACACAGATACGCAGTATTTT.

This clone was picked up a small number of times. This sequence joins TRBV7-2 and TRBJ2-4; TRBD2 is a possible D gene (5 bases). Trimming removed 2 bases at V and 5 bases at J, with 7 bases between. This CDR3 is 13 amino acids long. Germline values: CDR1 SGHTA, CDR2 FQGNSA. The CDR3 bases are TGTGCCAGCAGCTTACGGCGGGAAAACATTCAGTACTTC. Amino acids: CASSLRRENIQYF.

CDR3 bases: TGTGCTAGTGGTTTCCAGGGCGAGCAGTACTTC. Its protein product is CASGFQGEQYF. The rearrangement uses TRBV12-5 and TRBJ2-7, with TRBD1 as a possible D gene (5 bases). The CDR3 length is 11 residues. CDR1 is LGHNT and CDR2 is FRNRAP in the germline V gene. V was pared by 3 bases and J by 6 bases, with 6 bases between.

There are a few counts of this clone. V is TRBV5-1 and J is TRBJ1-2; TRBD1 might be the D (5 bases). Trimming left V 2 bases short and J 2 bases short, with 13 bases between. The CDR3 has 15 amino acids. Germline CDR1 reads SGHRS; CDR2 reads YFSETQ. The CDR3 spells CASSFLGGSNYGYTF. The DNA for the CDR3 is TGCGCCAGCAGCTTCCTGGGGGGTAGCAACTATGGCTACACCTTC.